The clone carrying this T cell receptor beta chain was found a few times. What it binds is unknown. These data are taken from a study of cytomegalovirus exposure and HLA in healthy donors. The CDR3 sequence is 15 residues long. Germline lookup yields CDR1 SGHAT and CDR2 FQDESV (reference sequence). V shed 5 bases and J shed 4 bases, with 18 bases lying between them. Findings of the study overall: Donors belonging to an Asian-associated ancestry cluster reportedly showed fewer N-insertions in productive TCRs than the approximately 680-donor mean, according to what a later analysis found. Cytomegalovirus status was reportedly diagnosed by the classifier with high sensitivity and specificity. V- and J-gene trimming in TCR beta was tied to a missense DCLRE1C variant by an analysis performed later.

Both 60 Vbeta primers and 13 Jbeta primers went into the PCR. Sequencing used immunoSEQ multiplex PCR; TCRdb keeps in-frame clones, though not all of them. The table shows roughly 200,000 clones, with over 65% occurring only once. The TCR sequence derives from a young woman in good health and CMV-seronegative. This sequence joins TRBV11-1 and TRBJ2-7, with D tentatively TRBD2 (6 bases). The sample taken for sequencing was PBMCs. CDR3 amino acids: CASSLESGGGYEQYF. Written as DNA, the CDR3 is TGTGCCAGCAGCCTCGAGAGTGGAGGAGGGTACGAGCAGTACTTC. Filled out from reference TRBV11-1 and TRBJ2-7, the complete variable domain reads EAEVAQSPRYKITEKSQAVAFWCDPISGHATLYWYRQILGQGPELLVQFQDESVVDDSQLPKDRFSAERLKGVDSTLKIQPAELGDSAMYLCASSLESGGGYEQYFGPGTRLTVT.